This TCR beta chain is drawn from a study of T cell responses to AZD1222 COVID-19 vaccine. Study-wide results and caveats: White British ancestry dominated among donors, who included more females, and clonal diversity was possibly underestimated. Nearly half of unique spike-specific TCRs reportedly avoided B.1.351 and B.1.1.7 mutated regions. Baseline seropositivity occurred in only a handful of AZD1222 recipients. Spike-specific TCR breadth and depth grew following two AZD1222 doses.

Repertoires were generated with immunoSEQ multiplex PCR, while TCRdb's copy carries only in-frame clones and drops some. The top ten clones hold roughly 9% of a sample with around 100,000 clones, about 80% of them seen once. This clone was seen a handful of times. The antigen is unknown. With 8 bases removed from V and 5 bases from J, the gap between germline ends came to 18 bases. This CDR3 is 15 amino acids long. Germline CDR1 reads KGHSH; CDR2 reads LQKENI. The receptor was isolated from an adult in good health. The input for sequencing was peripheral blood, taken on day 0 of AZD1222 vaccination. The chain couples TRBV18 to TRBJ2-2; the D call may be TRBD1 or TRBD2 (6 bases each). The CDR3 nucleotides are TGTGCCAGCACCCAGAACGGGGGCCGTACCGGGGAGCTGTTTTTT. Protein sequence: CASTQNGGRTGELFF.